The T cell receptor beta chain described here comes from a study of blood T cell repertoires in COVID-19. Overall study context: Sites across the United States, Italy and Spain contributed samples from acute and convalescent COVID-19. Sources were T cells, B-cell-depleted T cells, or PBMCs; the material itself was cDNA or gDNA.

The study recruited people aged about 18 to 95 years across approximately 24 US areas. Trimming took 7 bases from V and 6 from J, leaving 15 bases between them. The CDR3 is made up of 14 amino acids. Germline-derived CDR1 and CDR2 are MDHEN and SYDVKM. Using immunoSEQ multiplex PCR, the repertoire was profiled, and TCRdb retains in-frame clones only, with some absent. The sample contains approximately 300,000 clones, roughly nine tenths of which appear only once. The sequence was collected from a man in his sixties who had recovered from COVID-19. The sequencing input was PBMCs or T cells enriched from blood (not recorded which). The V and J genes are TRBV28 and TRBJ2-2; a weak D match, TRBD2 (6 bases). The CDR3 region is CASTSAGYAGELFF. CDR3 DNA sequence: TGTGCCAGCACATCGGCGGGGTATGCCGGGGAGCTGTTTTTT.